This record looks at one TCR beta chain sequence and its context. CDR3 length: 14 amino acids. V dropped 5 bases and J dropped 4; count of bases not matched to a gene: 3. The germline V gene encodes CDR1 MNHEY and CDR2 SVGAGI. The data belong to a study of blood T cell repertoires in COVID-19. TCRdb's table, derived via immunoSEQ multiplex PCR, lists solely in-frame clones and lacks some. This table has under 250,000 clones, around 90% appearing once. Sequenced: PBMCs or T cells enriched from blood (not recorded which). V usage is TRBV6-5 and J usage is TRBJ2-3, with 10 bases identical to TRBD1. The receptor was isolated from a woman aged 25-40 years who had been exposed to COVID-19. The CDR3 DNA reads as TGTGCCAGCAGTACGGGACAGGGGCCAGATACGCAGTATTTT. It codes for CASSTGQGPDTQYF.